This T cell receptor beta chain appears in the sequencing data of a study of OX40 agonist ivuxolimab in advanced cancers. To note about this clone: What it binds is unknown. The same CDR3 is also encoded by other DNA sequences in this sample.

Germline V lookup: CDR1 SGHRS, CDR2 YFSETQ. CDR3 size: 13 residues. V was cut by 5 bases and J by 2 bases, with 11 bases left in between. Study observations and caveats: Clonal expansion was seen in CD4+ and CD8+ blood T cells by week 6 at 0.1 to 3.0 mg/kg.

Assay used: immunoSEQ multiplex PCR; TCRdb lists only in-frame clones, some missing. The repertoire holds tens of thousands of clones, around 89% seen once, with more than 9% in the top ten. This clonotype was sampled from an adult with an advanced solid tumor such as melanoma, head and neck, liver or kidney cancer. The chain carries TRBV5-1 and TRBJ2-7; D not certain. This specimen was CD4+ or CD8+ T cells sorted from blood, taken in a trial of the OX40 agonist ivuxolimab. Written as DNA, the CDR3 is TGCGCCAGCAGAGGGCAGGATACCTACGAGCAGTACTTC. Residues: CASRGQDTYEQYF. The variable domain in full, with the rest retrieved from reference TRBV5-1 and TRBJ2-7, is KAGVTQTPRYLIKTRGQQVTLSCSPISGHRSVSWYQQTPGQGLQFLFEYFSETQRNKGNFPGRFSGRQFSNSRSEMNVSTLELGDSALYLCASRGQDTYEQYFGPGTRLTVT.